This T cell receptor (beta chain) was captured by sequencing in a study of CD8 T cells in ankylosing spondylitis. Study outcomes and limitations: CD8+ disease-linked clones were present at relatively low frequencies in blood. In the blood and synovial fluid of reactive arthritis, some motif variants had been previously reported.

TCRdb re-derived calls from the 5' RACE reads in MiXCR, one entry per CDR3 protein. The sample includes about 160,000 distinct CDR3 sequences, 15% to 20% of them seen just once. Worth noting for this clonotype: The antigen is undetermined.

The V end lost 3 bases, the J end lost 0 bases, and 12 bases lay between the germline ends. The germline gives CDR1 WSHSY, CDR2 SAAADI. The CDR3 runs to 15 residues. Sequencing was performed on blood, either unsorted or a sorted T cell fraction (not recorded which). V is TRBV10-2 and J is TRBJ2-7, with a weak D call TRBD1 (6 bases). The sequence was obtained from a male donor with ankylosing spondylitis or in good health (not recorded which). DNA of the CDR3: TGCGCCAGCAGTGAAGGGCAGGGGTTCTCCTACGAGCAGTACTTC. It encodes CASSEGQGFSYEQYF.